The rows below give T cell receptor beta chains drawn from one sample of a study of blood T cell repertoires in COVID-19. Sequencing used immunoSEQ multiplex PCR; TCRdb keeps in-frame clones, though not all of them. Among about 480,000 clones listed, about 85% were seen once. The sequencing sample was made of PBMCs or T cells enriched from blood (not recorded which). Source of these receptors: a woman in her sixties or seventies who had recovered from COVID-19. Both conserved end residues are part of each CDR3. Fields, in order: J gene, V gene, D gene, clone size, CDR3 DNA, CDR3 protein. A D gene is named only where the DNA matches it firmly. Clone size is given for some rows only: seen once, a few or many times, or a class if the clone is expanded.

j_call: TRBJ2-3; v_call: TRBV5-1; d_call: TRBD1; clone_size: -; cdr3_nt: TGCGCCAGCAGCTTGGGGACAGGCAACACAGATACGCAGTATTTT; cdr3_aa: CASSLGTGNTDTQYF
j_call: TRBJ1-4; v_call: TRBV3-1/TRBV3-2; d_call: -; clone_size: once; cdr3_nt: TGTGCCAGCAGCCAAGGAGGAGCTAATGAAAAACTGTTTTTT; cdr3_aa: CASSQGGANEKLFF
j_call: TRBJ1-1; v_call: TRBV18; d_call: -; clone_size: -; cdr3_nt: TGTGCCAGCTCACCACCGGGTCAGGGTCCGGTTGCTGAAGCTTTCTTT; cdr3_aa: CASSPPGQGPVAEAFF
j_call: TRBJ1-1; v_call: TRBV19; d_call: TRBD1; clone_size: -; cdr3_nt: TGTGCCAGTAGTATCGGACAGGAGAACACTGAAGCTTTCTTT; cdr3_aa: CASSIGQENTEAFF
j_call: TRBJ1-4; v_call: TRBV5-6; d_call: TRBD1; clone_size: -; cdr3_nt: TGTGCCAGCAGACAACAGGGGATCGACGAAAAACTGTTTTTT; cdr3_aa: CASRQQGIDEKLFF
j_call: TRBJ2-7; v_call: TRBV7-8; d_call: TRBD1; clone_size: -; cdr3_nt: TGTGCCAGCAGCCTCGACAGGGGCTCCGAGCAGTACTTC; cdr3_aa: CASSLDRGSEQYF
j_call: TRBJ2-3; v_call: TRBV5-1; d_call: -; clone_size: -; cdr3_nt: TGCGCCAGCAGTCTTCCGGGTGCAGATACGCAGTATTTT; cdr3_aa: CASSLPGADTQYF
j_call: TRBJ2-3; v_call: TRBV7-6; d_call: TRBD2; clone_size: -; cdr3_nt: TGTGCCAGCAGCTTAAATAGCGGGGGGGCCTTGGGTACAGATACGCAGTATTTT; cdr3_aa: CASSLNSGGALGTDTQYF
j_call: TRBJ1-2; v_call: TRBV7-2; d_call: -; clone_size: few; cdr3_nt: TGTGCCAGCAGCTTAGTAGCCAGGGGAGAATATGGCTACACCTTC; cdr3_aa: CASSLVARGEYGYTF
j_call: TRBJ1-5; v_call: TRBV12-5; d_call: -; clone_size: -; cdr3_nt: TGTGCTAGTGGTTTGGTATACTCAGGTCAGCCCCAGCATTTT; cdr3_aa: CASGLVYSGQPQHF
j_call: TRBJ2-1; v_call: TRBV6-1; d_call: TRBD2; clone_size: -; cdr3_nt: TGTGCCAGCAGTGGCCAAGCGGGGGACGCTTACAATGAGCAGTTCTTC; cdr3_aa: CASSGQAGDAYNEQFF
j_call: TRBJ2-3; v_call: TRBV5-1; d_call: TRBD2; clone_size: -; cdr3_nt: TGCGCCAGCAGCTTAACGACTAGCGGGGGGGCGAAAGATACGCAGTATTTT; cdr3_aa: CASSLTTSGGAKDTQYF
j_call: TRBJ1-1; v_call: TRBV7-2; d_call: TRBD1; clone_size: -; cdr3_nt: TGTGCCAGCAGTCTGGACAGGATGAACACTGAAGCTTTCTTT; cdr3_aa: CASSLDRMNTEAFF
j_call: TRBJ2-7; v_call: TRBV2; d_call: TRBD2; clone_size: once; cdr3_nt: TGTGCCAGCAGTGAAGCGCTTCGGGGGGGACTCGAGCAGTACTTC; cdr3_aa: CASSEALRGGLEQYF
j_call: TRBJ1-3; v_call: TRBV5-1; d_call: -; clone_size: -; cdr3_nt: TGCGCCAGCAGCGGCAGCGGGGAGGGGGACACCATATATTTT; cdr3_aa: CASSGSGEGDTIYF
j_call: TRBJ2-2; v_call: TRBV18; d_call: -; clone_size: -; cdr3_nt: TGTGCCAGCTCACCACCGTGGGGGGACACCGGGGAGCTGTTTTTT; cdr3_aa: CASSPPWGDTGELFF
j_call: TRBJ2-1; v_call: TRBV4-1; d_call: TRBD2; clone_size: once; cdr3_nt: TGCGCCAGCAGCCAATCCTACCCCCCGGGACTAGCGGGGAGCTCCTACAATGAGCAGTTCTTC; cdr3_aa: CASSQSYPPGLAGSSYNEQFF
j_call: TRBJ2-3; v_call: TRBV10-3; d_call: TRBD2; clone_size: -; cdr3_nt: TGTGCCACCACTAGCGGACTCACAGATACGCAGTATTTT; cdr3_aa: CATTSGLTDTQYF
j_call: TRBJ2-7; v_call: TRBV12-3/TRBV12-4; d_call: TRBD1; clone_size: -; cdr3_nt: TGTGCCAGCAGTAGAGACAGGGACGAGCAGTACTTC; cdr3_aa: CASSRDRDEQYF
j_call: TRBJ1-5; v_call: TRBV19; d_call: TRBD1; clone_size: -; cdr3_nt: TGTGCCAGTAGCCTTTACAGGGGGAGTCAGCCCCAGCATTTT; cdr3_aa: CASSLYRGSQPQHF
j_call: TRBJ2-1; v_call: TRBV19; d_call: TRBD1; clone_size: -; cdr3_nt: TGTGCCAGTAGTAGGACAGGGGCGAACTACAATGAGCAGTTCTTC; cdr3_aa: CASSRTGANYNEQFF
j_call: TRBJ1-6; v_call: TRBV12-3/TRBV12-4; d_call: -; clone_size: -; cdr3_nt: TGTGCCAGCAGTCAACTCAGGGATTCACCCCTCCACTTT; cdr3_aa: CASSQLRDSPLHF
j_call: TRBJ2-7; v_call: TRBV2; d_call: -; clone_size: once; cdr3_nt: TGTGCCAGCGGCCGGGACACAGGATACGAGCAGTACTTC; cdr3_aa: CASGRDTGYEQYF
j_call: TRBJ2-1; v_call: TRBV6-5; d_call: -; clone_size: -; cdr3_nt: TGTGCCAGCAGCAAATGGGGGGGGCGGAATGAGCAGTTCTTC; cdr3_aa: CASSKWGGRNEQFF
j_call: TRBJ2-3; v_call: TRBV30; d_call: -; clone_size: -; cdr3_nt: TGTGCCTGGAGTGTACACACAGATACGCAGTATTTT; cdr3_aa: CAWSVHTDTQYF
j_call: TRBJ1-4; v_call: TRBV19; d_call: TRBD1; clone_size: once; cdr3_nt: TGTGCCAGTACCACAGGGGGGGGAACTAATGAAAAACTGTTTTTT; cdr3_aa: CASTTGGGTNEKLFF
j_call: TRBJ2-2; v_call: TRBV19; d_call: -; clone_size: -; cdr3_nt: TGTGCCAGTAGTATTAGCGCCAGGGGGAACACCGGGGAGCTGTTTTTT; cdr3_aa: CASSISARGNTGELFF
j_call: TRBJ2-2; v_call: TRBV18; d_call: TRBD1; clone_size: -; cdr3_nt: TGTGCCAGCTCACCTAGACAGGGTTGGACCGGGGAGCTGTTTTTT; cdr3_aa: CASSPRQGWTGELFF
j_call: TRBJ1-4; v_call: TRBV18; d_call: -; clone_size: -; cdr3_nt: TGTGCCAGCTCACCCCTCTATGGAGGAACTAATGAAAAACTGTTTTTT; cdr3_aa: CASSPLYGGTNEKLFF
j_call: TRBJ1-1; v_call: TRBV5-1; d_call: -; clone_size: -; cdr3_nt: TGCGCCAGCAGCTTGGCAGGGGACACTGAAGCTTTCTTT; cdr3_aa: CASSLAGDTEAFF
j_call: TRBJ1-5; v_call: TRBV2; d_call: TRBD1; clone_size: -; cdr3_nt: TGTGCCAGCAGGAAGACAGGGTTTTATCAGCCCCAGCATTTT; cdr3_aa: CASRKTGFYQPQHF
j_call: TRBJ1-2; v_call: TRBV12-5; d_call: TRBD1; clone_size: -; cdr3_nt: TGTGCTAGTGGGATGACAGGGGGCTATGGCTACACCTTC; cdr3_aa: CASGMTGGYGYTF
j_call: TRBJ1-1; v_call: TRBV5-5; d_call: -; clone_size: -; cdr3_nt: TGTGCCAGCTCTTTCCCACAGGGCAACAAAAACACTGAAGCTTTCTTT; cdr3_aa: CASSFPQGNKNTEAFF
j_call: TRBJ1-2; v_call: TRBV6-6; d_call: -; clone_size: once; cdr3_nt: TGTGCCAGCGCGCCGACACCCTCCTATGGCTACACCTTC; cdr3_aa: CASAPTPSYGYTF
j_call: TRBJ1-2; v_call: TRBV10-3; d_call: -; clone_size: -; cdr3_nt: TGTGCCATCGAGGAGGACAGAGGCTACACCTTC; cdr3_aa: CAIEEDRGYTF
j_call: TRBJ1-3; v_call: TRBV9; d_call: -; clone_size: -; cdr3_nt: TGTGCCAGCAGCGTAGCTTCCGGAAAGGGGGGGGTTAGCTCTGGAAACACCATATATTTT; cdr3_aa: CASSVASGKGGVSSGNTIYF
j_call: TRBJ1-2; v_call: TRBV11-2; d_call: -; clone_size: -; cdr3_nt: TGTGCGAGCACTACGAATACCAAGACTTATGGCTACACCTTC; cdr3_aa: CASTTNTKTYGYTF
j_call: TRBJ2-3; v_call: TRBV6-5; d_call: TRBD2; clone_size: -; cdr3_nt: TGTGCCAGCAGTAGCGGGGGGGCCCCAGATACGCAGTATTTT; cdr3_aa: CASSSGGAPDTQYF
j_call: TRBJ2-7; v_call: TRBV6-5; d_call: TRBD1; clone_size: -; cdr3_nt: TGTGCCATTTCTGGGGGGGACAGGGGACGGGAGCAGTACTTC; cdr3_aa: CAISGGDRGREQYF
j_call: TRBJ1-5; v_call: TRBV27; d_call: -; clone_size: -; cdr3_nt: TGTGCCAGCAGTTACGCAGGAGGTACTGGCCAGCCCCAGCATTTT; cdr3_aa: CASSYAGGTGQPQHF
j_call: TRBJ1-1; v_call: TRBV5-1; d_call: TRBD1; clone_size: -; cdr3_nt: TGCGCCAGCAGCTCATCCGGGACAGGAAACACTGAAGCTTTCTTT; cdr3_aa: CASSSSGTGNTEAFF